This entry lists 9 T cell receptor beta chains sequenced from one sample in a study of human T cells and chemical hapten exposure. Using its own MiXCR run on the 5' RACE reads, TCRdb lists one record per CDR3 protein. Of approximately 150,000 distinct CDR3 sequences listed, around 4% were seen once; the top ten hold more than 1.2%. Unfractionated whole blood was the source from which total RNA was extracted. The receptors derive from a female donor in good health.

The CDR3 nucleotides are TGTGCCAGCAGTGATCAAGGTGGGAACACTGAAGCTTTCTTT. Its translation is CASSDQGGNTEAFF. The chain carries TRBV6-1 and TRBJ1-1; D is uncertain. The CDR3 totals 14 residues. The V end lost 3 bases, the J end lost 1 base, and 9 bases lay between the germline ends. CDR1 and CDR2 from the germline V gene are MNHNS and SASEGT.

This clonotype occurred many times. The V and J genes are TRBV18 and TRBJ1-3; no firm D call. Trimming left V 5 bases short and J 2 bases short, with 13 bases between. The CDR3 is 15 residues long. Germline CDR1 is KGHSH and CDR2 is LQKENI. CDR3 DNA sequence: TGTGCCAGCTCAAAAGCCGTACCCACTGGAAACACCATATATTTT. Protein: CASSKAVPTGNTIYF.

This clonotype was found many times. J is TRBJ1-1 and V is TRBV7-9, with D uncertain. The CDR3 runs to 12 residues. The V gene lost 1 base and the J gene lost 6 bases, with 6 bases spanning the gap. Germline CDR1 is SEHNR and CDR2 is FQNEAQ (reference sequence). This CDR3 is CASSLDFSEAFF. CDR3 sequence (DNA): TGTGCCAGCAGCTTAGACTTCTCTGAAGCTTTCTTT.

Turning to this clonotype: This sequence may be a read error, since a much larger clone differs from it by one base. This sequence joins TRBV6-2 or TRBV6-3 and TRBJ1-5, with TRBD1 as a possible D gene (6 bases). CDR1 and CDR2 (germline): MNHEY, SVGEGT. The CDR3 consists of 13 residues. The CDR3 sequence: CASRDSPRQPQNF. CDR3 bases: TGTGCCAGCAGGGACAGTCCCCGTCAGCCCCAGAATTTT.

In this sample, this clonotype turned up many times. The chain links TRBV7-3 to TRBJ2-6; weak D call: TRBD2 (6 bases). CDR3 length: 17 residues. CDR1 and CDR2 from the germline V gene are SGHTA and FQGTGA. V lost 1 base, J lost 4 bases, and 14 bases lay in between. The CDR3, as DNA: TGTGCCAGCAGCTTAAGGAGGGCTGGGTCCGGGGCCAACGTCCTGACTTTC. Encoded protein: CASSLRRAGSGANVLTF. The complete variable domain, with remaining parts taken from reference TRBV7-3 and TRBJ2-6, reads GAGVSQTPSNKVTEKGKYVELRCDPISGHTALYWYRQSLGQGPEFLIYFQGTGAADDSGLPNDRFFAVRPEGSVSTLKIQRTERGDSAVYLCASSLRRAGSGANVLTFGAGSRLTVL.

The table lists this clonotype with many counts. This chain joins TRBV6-1 and TRBJ2-7; a weak D match, TRBD1 (6 bases). The CDR3 contains 16 residues. The germline V gene has CDR1 MNHNS and CDR2 SASEGT. Trimming stripped 4 bases from V and 4 bases from J, with 20 bases between. The CDR3 DNA follows: TGTGCCAGCAGTGTCAGCGCGTCACAGGGTGTGTACGAGCAGTACTTC. Translated: CASSVSASQGVYEQYF.

At least ten counts were recorded for this clonotype. The rearrangement uses TRBV20-1 and TRBJ1-2; D perhaps matches TRBD1 (5 bases). The V gene's germline CDR1 is DFQATT and CDR2 SNEGSKA (reference sequence). Trimming cost V 0 bases and J 8 bases, with 16 bases left between them. The CDR3 length is 14 residues. The CDR3: CSAREGETLRGYTF. CDR3 sequence (DNA): TGCAGTGCTAGAGAGGGGGAAACCCTAAGGGGCTACACCTTC.

Ten or more counts support this clonotype. The V gene is TRBV7-2, the J gene TRBJ2-6, with D unclear. CDR1 is SGHTA, CDR2 FQGNSA, per germline. CDR3 length: 19 residues. Trimming took 0 bases from V and 0 from J, leaving 15 bases between them. CDR3 loop: CASSLASLTTPSGANVLTF. CDR3 in DNA: TGTGCCAGCAGCTTAGCGAGTTTGACGACTCCCTCTGGGGCCAACGTCCTGACTTTC.

The CDR3 DNA reads as TGCAGTGCTAGAGTCCGACAGTACGGGAGGAACACCATATATTTT. Protein: CSARVRQYGRNTIYF. The chain recombines TRBV20-1 with TRBJ1-3; TRBD1 is a possible D gene (5 bases). The CDR3 extends over 15 amino acids. The V and J ends lost 1 base and 7 bases respectively, with 17 bases between them. CDR1 is DFQATT and CDR2 is SNEGSKA in the germline V gene (reference sequence).